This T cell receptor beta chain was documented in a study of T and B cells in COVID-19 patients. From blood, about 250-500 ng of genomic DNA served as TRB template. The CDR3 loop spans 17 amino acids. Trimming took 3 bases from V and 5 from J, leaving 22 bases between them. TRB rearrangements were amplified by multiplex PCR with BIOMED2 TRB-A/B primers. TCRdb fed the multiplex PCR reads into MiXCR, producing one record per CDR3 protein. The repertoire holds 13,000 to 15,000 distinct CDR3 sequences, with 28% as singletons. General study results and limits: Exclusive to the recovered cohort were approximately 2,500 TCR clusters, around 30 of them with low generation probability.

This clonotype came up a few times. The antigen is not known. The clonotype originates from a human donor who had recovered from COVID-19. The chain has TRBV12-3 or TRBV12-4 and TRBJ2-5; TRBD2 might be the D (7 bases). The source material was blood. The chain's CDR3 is CASSLGGAGAGVETQYF. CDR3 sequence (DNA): TGTGCCAGCAGTTTGGGTGGGGCGGGGGCGGGAGTTGAGACCCAGTACTTC.